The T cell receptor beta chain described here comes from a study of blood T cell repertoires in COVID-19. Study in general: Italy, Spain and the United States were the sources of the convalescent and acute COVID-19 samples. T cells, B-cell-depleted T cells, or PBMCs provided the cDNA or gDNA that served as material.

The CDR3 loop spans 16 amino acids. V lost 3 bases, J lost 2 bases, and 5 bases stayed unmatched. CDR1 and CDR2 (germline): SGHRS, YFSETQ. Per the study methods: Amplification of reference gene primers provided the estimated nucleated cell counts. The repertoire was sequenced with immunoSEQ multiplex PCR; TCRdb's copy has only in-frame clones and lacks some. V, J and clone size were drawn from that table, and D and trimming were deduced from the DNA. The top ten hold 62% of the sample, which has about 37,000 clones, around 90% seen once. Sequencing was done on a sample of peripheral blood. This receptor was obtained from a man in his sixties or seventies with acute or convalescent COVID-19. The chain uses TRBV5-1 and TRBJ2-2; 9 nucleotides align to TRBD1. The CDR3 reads CASSSWTGVNTGELFF. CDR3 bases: TGCGCCAGCAGCTCGTGGACAGGGGTTAACACCGGGGAGCTGTTTTTT.